At least ten counts were recorded for the clone carrying this T cell receptor beta chain. The antigen remains undetermined. The sample comes from a study of T cells in Graves' hyperthyroidism and ophthalmopathy. As for the study in general: At the time of initial diagnosis and before any treatment, peripheral blood was collected. Points from the study as a whole: Ophthalmopathy could be told apart from stable hyperthyroidism with a 13 V-J model.

Exclusion of a patient resulted from uncontrolled infection, other autoimmune disease, pregnancy or lactation. This CDR3 region has 15 residues. CDR1 is MNHNY and CDR2 is SVGAGI in the germline V gene (reference sequence). The V end lost 7 bases, the J end lost 2 bases, and 15 bases lay between the germline ends. TCR beta CDR3 regions were amplified from RNA transcripts. The HTBI primer set was used in a first-round RT-PCR of the TCR CDR3. TCRdb called the multiplex PCR reads again in MiXCR, with one record for every CDR3 protein. The data show around 100,000 distinct CDR3 sequences, about half seen once.

The receptor comes from a man aged 40-49 years with Graves' hyperthyroidism. What was sequenced was blood. This sequence joins TRBV6-6 and TRBJ2-1, with D maybe TRBD2 (5 bases). CDR3 DNA sequence: TGTGCCAGCAAGGGAGACGGAGGCCCCTACAATGAGCAGTTCTTC. Protein sequence: CASKGDGGPYNEQFF.